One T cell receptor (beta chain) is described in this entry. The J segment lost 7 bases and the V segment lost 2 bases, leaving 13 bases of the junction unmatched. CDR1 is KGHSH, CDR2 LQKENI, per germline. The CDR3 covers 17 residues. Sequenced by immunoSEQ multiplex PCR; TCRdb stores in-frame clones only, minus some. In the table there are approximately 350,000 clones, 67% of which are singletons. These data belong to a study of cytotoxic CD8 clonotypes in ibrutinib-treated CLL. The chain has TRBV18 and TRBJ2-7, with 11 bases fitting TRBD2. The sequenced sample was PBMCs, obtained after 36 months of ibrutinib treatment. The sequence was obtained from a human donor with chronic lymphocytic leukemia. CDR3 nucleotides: TGTGCCAGCTCACCAGGAGTCGGTCTAGCGGGAGGTTGGGAGCAGTACTTC. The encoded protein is CASSPGVGLAGGWEQYF. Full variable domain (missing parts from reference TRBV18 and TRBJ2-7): NAGVMQNPRHLVRRRGQEARLRCSPMKGHSHVYWYRQLPEEGLKFMVYLQKENIIDESGMPKERFSAEFPKEGPSILRIQQVVRGDSAAYFCASSPGVGLAGGWEQYFGPGTRLTVT.